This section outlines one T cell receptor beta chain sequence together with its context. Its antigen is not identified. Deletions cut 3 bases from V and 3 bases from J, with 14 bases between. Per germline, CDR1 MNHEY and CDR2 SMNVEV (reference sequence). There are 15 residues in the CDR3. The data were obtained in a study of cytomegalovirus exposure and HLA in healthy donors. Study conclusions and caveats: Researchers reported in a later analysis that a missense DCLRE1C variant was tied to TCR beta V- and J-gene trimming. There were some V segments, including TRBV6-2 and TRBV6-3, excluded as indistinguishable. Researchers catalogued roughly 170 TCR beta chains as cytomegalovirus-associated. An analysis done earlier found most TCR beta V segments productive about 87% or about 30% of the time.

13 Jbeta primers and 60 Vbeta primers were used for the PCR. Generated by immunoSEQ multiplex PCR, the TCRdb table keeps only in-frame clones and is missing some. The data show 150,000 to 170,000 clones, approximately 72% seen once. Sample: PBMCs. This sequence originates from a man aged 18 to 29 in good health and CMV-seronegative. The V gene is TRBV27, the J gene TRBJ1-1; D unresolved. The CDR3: CASSFLASGDTEAFF. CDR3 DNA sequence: TGTGCCAGCAGTTTCCTCGCCAGCGGGGACACTGAAGCTTTCTTT.